These 30 T cell receptor beta chains were all obtained from the same sample, sequenced in a study of blood T cell repertoires in COVID-19 (dated by TCRdb to the early 2020s). Library preparation was by the immunoSEQ multiplex PCR assay. The table comes from immuneACCESS by way of TCRdb, which keeps in-frame sequences with V and J called. Part of the clones is missing from these tables; in studies checked, under half for an unresolved V gene and the rest for unknown reasons. The sample yields 180,000 or so clones; around 87% were counted once. Jointly, the top ten make up roughly 2.6% of the sample. The sample taken for sequencing was peripheral blood. These receptors were obtained from a man aged 40-55 years with active or convalescent COVID-19.

The chain employs TRBV5-4 and TRBJ2-7; TRBD2 matches 7 bases. Germline CDR1 and CDR2: SGHNT and YYREEE (reference sequence). Losses at the gene ends were 0 bases for V and 3 bases for J; bases not matched to a gene: 6. The CDR3 totals 15 residues. The CDR3 loop reads CASSLGGRDLYEQYF. Here the CDR3 DNA reads TGTGCCAGCAGCTTGGGAGGGAGGGACCTCTACGAGCAGTACTTC.

Turning to this clone: Possible read error: a much larger clone is one base away. The J gene is TRBJ1-4, the V gene TRBV2; D is possibly TRBD1 (6 bases). V was shortened by 6 bases and J by 4 bases, with 12 bases between the two germline ends. CDR3 length: 14 amino acids. Germline values: CDR1 SNHLY, CDR2 FYNNEI. CDR3 sequence: CASSVDRYNEKLFF. In DNA form, the CDR3 reads TGTGCCAGCAGCGTGGACAGATATAATGAAAAACTGTTTTTT.

The chain carries TRBV27 and TRBJ2-3, with a possible D match to TRBD2 (5 bases). Trimming shortened V by 3 bases and J by 1 base, and 11 bases separated the two germline ends. Per germline, CDR1 MNHEY and CDR2 SMNVEV (reference sequence). The CDR3 runs 15 residues. Written as DNA, the CDR3 is TGTGCCAGCAGTTTTCGGGGATTGGGCACAGATACGCAGTATTTT. The encoded protein is CASSFRGLGTDTQYF.

This clone was seen once. The V gene is TRBV27, the J gene TRBJ1-6, with a possible D match to TRBD1 (6 bases). Germline V gives CDR1 MNHEY, CDR2 SMNVEV (reference sequence). There are 17 residues in the CDR3. Between the trimmed V and J ends, which lost 4 bases and 0 bases, there was a span of 13 bases. CDR3 in DNA: TGTGCCAGCAGTTCTTGGCAGGGACACTCCTATAATTCACCCCTCCACTTT. This translates into CASSSWQGHSYNSPLHF.

The chain has TRBV7-3 and TRBJ2-3; 8 bases are a match to TRBD2. Per the germline V gene, CDR1 is SGHTA and CDR2 is FQGTGA. The CDR3 has 15 residues. V shed 3 bases and J 4 bases; nucleotides not matched to a gene: 6. Here the CDR3 reads CASSFGTSPADTQYF. In DNA, the CDR3 is TGTGCCAGCAGCTTCGGGACTAGTCCTGCAGATACGCAGTATTTT.

This sequence joins TRBV4-3 and TRBJ2-6, with D perhaps matching TRBD2 (6 bases). V was trimmed by 0 bases and J by 0 bases, leaving 12 bases between them. This CDR3 spans 18 amino acids. CDR1 and CDR2 (germline): LGHNA, YSLEER. CDR3 amino acids: CASSQEIAGTSGANVLTF. DNA of the CDR3: TGCGCCAGCAGCCAAGAGATTGCGGGGACCTCTGGGGCCAACGTCCTGACTTTC.

This clone was recorded only once. The V and J genes are TRBV5-8 and TRBJ1-5; unclear D gene. The CDR3 is 15 amino acids. Looked up from germline, CDR1 is SGHTS and CDR2 is YDEGEE. V was trimmed by 0 bases and J by 4 bases, leaving 11 bases between them. The CDR3 protein is CASSLGAGSNQPQHF. CDR3 sequence (DNA): TGTGCCAGCAGCTTGGGGGCGGGGAGTAATCAGCCCCAGCATTTT.

The gene calls are TRBV11-2 and TRBJ2-2; 8 bases fit TRBD1. Germline V gene lookup returns CDR1 SGHAT and CDR2 FQNNGV. With V trimmed by 1 base and J by 3 bases, 7 bases remained unmatched. CDR3 length: 17 residues. The CDR3 sequence: CASSLGVGTGDTGELFF. The CDR3 bases are TGTGCCAGCAGCTTAGGGGTCGGGACAGGCGACACCGGGGAGCTGTTTTTT.

On this clone: The same CDR3 also results from other DNA sequences found in this sample. CDR3 sequence reads: CASSEGQGSTEAFF. The CDR3 DNA follows: TGTGCCAGCAGTGAAGGGCAGGGGTCGACTGAAGCTTTCTTT. The chain couples TRBV6-1 to TRBJ1-1, with a possible D match to TRBD1 (6 bases). Germline V gives CDR1 MNHNS, CDR2 SASEGT. The V end was cut by 1 base, the J end by 5 bases, with 11 bases between. This CDR3 spans 14 amino acids.

Only a few counts were recorded for this clone. The CDR3 reads CASSRGLINYGYTF. As DNA, the CDR3 is TGTGCCAGCAGCCGTGGCCTTATTAACTATGGCTACACCTTC. The gene calls are TRBV14 and TRBJ1-2; no firm D call. Looked up from germline, CDR1 is SGHDN and CDR2 is FVKESK. V dropped 4 bases and J dropped 1 base, with 10 bases sitting between them. This CDR3 region has 14 residues.

The gene calls are TRBV7-2 and TRBJ1-3, with 10 bases matching TRBD1. V was clipped by 3 bases and J by 3 bases; unmatched bases: 2. Germline CDR1 and CDR2: SGHTA and FQGNSA. The CDR3 is made up of 15 amino acids. The CDR3, as DNA: TGTGCCAGCAGCTTGGACAGGGGGATTGGAAACACCATATATTTT. Translated, it gives CASSLDRGIGNTIYF.

V is TRBV27 and J is TRBJ2-7; the D gene is possibly TRBD2 (5 bases). Trimming shortened V by 8 bases and J by 0 bases, and 11 bases separated the two germline ends. The CDR3 totals 13 residues. Germline V gene data show CDR1 as MNHEY and CDR2 as SMNVEV (reference sequence). The CDR3 DNA sequence: TGTGCCAGCGCGAGGGCAGTCTCCTACGAGCAGTACTTC. Encoded protein: CASARAVSYEQYF.

The J gene is TRBJ1-6, the V gene TRBV11-2, with TRBD1 matching over 8 bases. V lost 5 bases, J lost 10 bases, and 4 bases stayed unmatched. Germline CDR1 is SGHAT and CDR2 is FQNNGV. This CDR3 is 13 amino acids long. The CDR3, as DNA: TGTGCCAGCAGCCCCGGACAGGGATCACCCCTCCACTTT. It codes for CASSPGQGSPLHF.

This chain connects TRBV13 to TRBJ1-6; TRBD1 matches 8 bases. This CDR3 contains 15 residues. The germline V gene has CDR1 PRHDT and CDR2 FYEKMQ (reference sequence). The trim removed 5 bases at V and 6 bases at J, leaving 6 bases unmatched. The CDR3 nucleotides are TGTGCCAGCAGCCGCGGACAGGGAATTAATTCACCCCTCCACTTT. Translating it yields CASSRGQGINSPLHF.

V is TRBV4-1 and J is TRBJ2-3, with 9 bases aligning to TRBD1. This CDR3 contains 17 residues. CDR1 and CDR2 from the germline V gene are MGHRA and YSYEKL. Trimming cost V 0 bases and J 3 bases; bases outside gene matches: 7. CDR3 bases: TGCGCCAGCAGCCAAGACCCGGACAGGGGAACAACAGATACGCAGTATTTT. This encodes CASSQDPDRGTTDTQYF.

This chain joins TRBV6-5 and TRBJ2-7; no definite D call. V was pared by 4 bases and J by 2 bases, with 12 bases between. Germline V CDR1 and CDR2: MNHEY, SVGAGI. The CDR3 consists of 14 residues. As DNA, the CDR3 is TGTGCCAGCAGTTCGGCAGCGCAGCCCTACGAGCAGTACTTC. The encoded protein is CASSSAAQPYEQYF.

CDR3: CASSYSTGQGYEQYF. For the CDR3, the DNA is TGTGCCAGCAGTTACTCGACAGGACAGGGCTACGAGCAGTACTTC. The chain combines TRBV6-6 with TRBJ2-7; 8 bases are shared with TRBD1. The CDR3 has 15 amino acids. Trimming at V came to 0 bases and at J to 3 bases, leaving 4 bases not matched to a gene. Germline assignment: CDR1 MNHNY and CDR2 SVGAGI (reference sequence).

The chain couples TRBV6-6 to TRBJ1-2; D is uncertain. CDR1 and CDR2 (germline): MNHNY, SVGAGI (reference sequence). CDR3 length: 12 amino acids. Trimming left V 0 bases short and J 8 bases short, with 7 bases between. DNA of the CDR3: TGTGCCAGCAGTTACTCGAAGGAGGGCTACACCTTC. This encodes CASSYSKEGYTF.

The J gene is TRBJ1-2, the V gene TRBV7-2, with D perhaps TRBD1 (6 bases). The V gene's germline CDR1 is SGHTA and CDR2 FQGNSA. The CDR3 consists of 15 residues. The V end was cut by 0 bases, the J end by 7 bases, with 15 bases between. This chain's CDR3 is CASSLARGGAGGYTF. The CDR3 bases are TGTGCCAGCAGCTTAGCGAGGGGGGGCGCGGGTGGCTACACCTTC. Variable domain in full (rest from reference TRBV7-2 and TRBJ1-2): GAGVSQSPSNKVTEKGKDVELRCDPISGHTALYWYRQSLGQGLEFLIYFQGNSAPDKSGLPSDRFSAERTGGSVSTLTIQRTQQEDSAVYLCASSLARGGAGGYTFGSGTRLTVV.

The genes are TRBV7-3 and TRBJ2-5; 13 positions agree with TRBD2. Unmatched junction bases numbered 6, after V lost 4 bases and J lost 4 bases. Germline CDR1 is SGHTA and CDR2 is FQGTGA. The CDR3 runs 16 residues. CDR3 in amino acids: CASSSSGLAGRETQYF. CDR3 DNA: TGTGCCAGCAGCTCCTCGGGACTAGCGGGGCGAGAGACCCAGTACTTC.

This clone has just a few counts. This chain connects TRBV4-1 to TRBJ1-6, with D perhaps matching TRBD1 (5 bases). V was pared by 4 bases and J by 7 bases, with 11 bases between. Germline assignment: CDR1 MGHRA and CDR2 YSYEKL. This CDR3 comprises 14 residues. The CDR3 region has the DNA TGCGCCAGCAGCCTGACAGTAGGCAATTCACCCCTCCACTTT. Its protein product is CASSLTVGNSPLHF.

This clone has a single count. The chain combines TRBV7-9 with TRBJ1-1, with D perhaps TRBD1 (6 bases). V lost 5 bases and J 1 base, leaving 14 bases between the germline ends. Germline CDR1 reads SEHNR; CDR2 reads FQNEAQ (reference sequence). The CDR3 covers 15 residues. DNA of the CDR3: TGTGCCAGCAGCCGACAGACAGGACAGAACACTGAAGCTTTCTTT. As protein: CASSRQTGQNTEAFF.

The chain recombines TRBV5-6 with TRBJ2-7; maybe TRBD2 (5 bases). Germline lookup yields CDR1 SGHDT and CDR2 YYEEEE. The CDR3 contains 14 residues. V shed 4 bases and J shed 7 bases, with 18 bases lying between them. The CDR3 bases are TGTGCCAGCAGCCCGGAGGCATCCCGGTGGGAGCAGTACTTC. It specifies CASSPEASRWEQYF. Using reference TRBV5-6 and TRBJ2-7 for the parts outside the CDR3, the full variable domain is DAGVTQSPTHLIKTRGQQVTLRCSPKSGHDTVSWYQQALGQGPQFIFQYYEEEERQRGNFPDRFSGHQFPNYSSELNVNALLLGDSALYLCASSPEASRWEQYFGPGTRLTVT.

The chain links TRBV28 to TRBJ1-1; 7 bases map to TRBD1. Germline V gene lookup returns CDR1 MDHEN and CDR2 SYDVKM. The junction had 10 bases not matched to a gene; V was cut back by 2 bases and J by 4 bases. The CDR3 length is 16 residues. DNA for the CDR3: TGTGCCAGCAGTTTACTACCGGGGCAGGGGGGCACTGAAGCTTTCTTT. This sequence encodes CASSLLPGQGGTEAFF.

V usage is TRBV7-2 and J usage is TRBJ2-5, with 9 bases matching TRBD2. With V trimmed by 5 bases and J by 4 bases, 11 bases remained unmatched. Germline V lookup: CDR1 SGHTA, CDR2 FQGNSA. CDR3 length equals 16 residues. The DNA of the CDR3 is TGTGCCAGCAGCCCGTACCCAGCGGGGGGTAGAGAGACCCAGTACTTC. It yields the protein CASSPYPAGGRETQYF. The full variable domain, its missing parts supplied by reference TRBV7-2 and TRBJ2-5, is GAGVSQSPSNKVTEKGKDVELRCDPISGHTALYWYRQSLGQGLEFLIYFQGNSAPDKSGLPSDRFSAERTGGSVSTLTIQRTQQEDSAVYLCASSPYPAGGRETQYFGPGTRLLVL.

Only one count was recorded for this clone. The chain joins TRBV6-5 to TRBJ1-1; D not certain. The germline CDR1 and CDR2 sequences are MNHEY and SVGAGI. V was trimmed by 2 bases and J by 0 bases, leaving 7 bases between them. This CDR3 spans 14 amino acids. CDR3: CASSYAVVNTEAFF. The CDR3 DNA reads TGTGCCAGCAGTTACGCAGTTGTGAACACTGAAGCTTTCTTT.

DNA of the CDR3: TGTGCCACCAGTGATGGACGCCGGAGGACAGGGGGCATGAATGAGCAGTTCTTC. The encoded protein is CATSDGRRRTGGMNEQFF. The chain has TRBV24-1 and TRBJ2-1, with 11 positions matching TRBD1. V lost 3 bases to trimming and J lost 7 bases; unmatched junction nucleotides: 13. Germline CDR1 and CDR2: KGHDR and SFDVKD. This CDR3 has 18 residues.

The chain recombines TRBV18 with TRBJ1-2; D gene ambiguous. V was trimmed by 3 bases and J by 3 bases, leaving 8 bases between them. The length of the CDR3 is 13 residues. CDR1 is KGHSH and CDR2 is LQKENI in the germline V gene. This chain's CDR3 is CASSPGRDYGYTF. In nucleotides, the CDR3 is TGTGCCAGCTCACCGGGCAGAGACTATGGCTACACCTTC.

The chain couples TRBV30 to TRBJ1-4; D might be TRBD1 (5 bases). Trimming pared 1 base from V and 4 bases from J, leaving 22 bases between. The CDR3 loop spans 18 amino acids. Germline lookup yields CDR1 GTSNPN and CDR2 SVGIG (reference sequence). This chain's CDR3 is CAWSASRDSSGLNEKLFF. CDR3 DNA: TGTGCCTGGAGTGCATCCCGGGACTCCAGTGGCCTTAATGAAAAACTGTTTTTT.

The chain links TRBV7-6 to TRBJ2-2; TRBD1 matches 7 bases. The CDR3 covers 14 residues. V shed 1 base, J shed 9 bases, and the junction held 5 bases outside the gene matches. Looked up from germline, CDR1 is SGHVS and CDR2 is FNYEAQ. The CDR3, as DNA: TGTGCCAGCAGCTTAGGGCAGGGGGATTGGGAGCTGTTTTTT. This sequence encodes CASSLGQGDWELFF. The complete variable domain, with remaining parts taken from reference TRBV7-6 and TRBJ2-2, reads GAGVSQSPRYKVTKRGQDVALRCDPISGHVSLYWYRQALGQGPEFLTYFNYEAQQDKSGLPNDRFSAERPEGSISTLTIQRTEQRDSAMYRCASSLGQGDWELFFGEGSRLTVL.